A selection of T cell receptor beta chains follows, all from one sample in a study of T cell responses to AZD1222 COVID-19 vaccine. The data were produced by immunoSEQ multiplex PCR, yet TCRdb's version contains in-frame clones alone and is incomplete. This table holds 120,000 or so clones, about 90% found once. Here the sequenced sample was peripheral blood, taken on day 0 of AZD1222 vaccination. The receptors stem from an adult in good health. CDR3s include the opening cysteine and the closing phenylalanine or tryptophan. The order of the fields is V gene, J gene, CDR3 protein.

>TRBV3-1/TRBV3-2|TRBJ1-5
CASSEAGKQPQHF
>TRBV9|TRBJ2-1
CASSVGTSGGPTNEQFF
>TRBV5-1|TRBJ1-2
CASSLAPGDYGYTF
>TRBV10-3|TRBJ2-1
CAIRGTDSYNEQFF
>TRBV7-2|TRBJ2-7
CASSFLWGRDEQYF
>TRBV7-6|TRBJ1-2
CASSLGARGFNYGYTF
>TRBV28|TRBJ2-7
CASSPPLGSLGEQYF
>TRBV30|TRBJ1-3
CAWTRWAAGNTIYF
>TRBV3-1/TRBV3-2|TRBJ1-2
CASSRLGQGAVGYTF
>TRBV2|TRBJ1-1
CASRPTRNTEAFF
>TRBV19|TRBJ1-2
CASSTAVPKSYGYTF
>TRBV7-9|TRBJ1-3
CASSLDLTGSGNTIYF
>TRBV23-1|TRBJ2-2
CAHGDLKDGGELFF
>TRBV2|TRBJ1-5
CASSEARADYQPQHF
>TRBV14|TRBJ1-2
CASSQDPGGANYGYTF
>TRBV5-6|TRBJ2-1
CASSLTGPDPVVYEQFF
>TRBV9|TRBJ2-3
CASSSRTSGATDTQYF
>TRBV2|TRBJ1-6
CASRLDRANYNSPLHF
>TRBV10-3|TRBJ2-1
CAISERELDNDYNEQFF
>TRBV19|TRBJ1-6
CASVHSSKSSYNSPLHF
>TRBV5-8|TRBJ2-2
CASSLAQGSNTGELFF
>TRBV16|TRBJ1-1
CASSPMNTEAFF
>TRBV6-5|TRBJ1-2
CASSTKQGAYGYTF
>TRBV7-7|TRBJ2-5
CASSPFGAGETQYF